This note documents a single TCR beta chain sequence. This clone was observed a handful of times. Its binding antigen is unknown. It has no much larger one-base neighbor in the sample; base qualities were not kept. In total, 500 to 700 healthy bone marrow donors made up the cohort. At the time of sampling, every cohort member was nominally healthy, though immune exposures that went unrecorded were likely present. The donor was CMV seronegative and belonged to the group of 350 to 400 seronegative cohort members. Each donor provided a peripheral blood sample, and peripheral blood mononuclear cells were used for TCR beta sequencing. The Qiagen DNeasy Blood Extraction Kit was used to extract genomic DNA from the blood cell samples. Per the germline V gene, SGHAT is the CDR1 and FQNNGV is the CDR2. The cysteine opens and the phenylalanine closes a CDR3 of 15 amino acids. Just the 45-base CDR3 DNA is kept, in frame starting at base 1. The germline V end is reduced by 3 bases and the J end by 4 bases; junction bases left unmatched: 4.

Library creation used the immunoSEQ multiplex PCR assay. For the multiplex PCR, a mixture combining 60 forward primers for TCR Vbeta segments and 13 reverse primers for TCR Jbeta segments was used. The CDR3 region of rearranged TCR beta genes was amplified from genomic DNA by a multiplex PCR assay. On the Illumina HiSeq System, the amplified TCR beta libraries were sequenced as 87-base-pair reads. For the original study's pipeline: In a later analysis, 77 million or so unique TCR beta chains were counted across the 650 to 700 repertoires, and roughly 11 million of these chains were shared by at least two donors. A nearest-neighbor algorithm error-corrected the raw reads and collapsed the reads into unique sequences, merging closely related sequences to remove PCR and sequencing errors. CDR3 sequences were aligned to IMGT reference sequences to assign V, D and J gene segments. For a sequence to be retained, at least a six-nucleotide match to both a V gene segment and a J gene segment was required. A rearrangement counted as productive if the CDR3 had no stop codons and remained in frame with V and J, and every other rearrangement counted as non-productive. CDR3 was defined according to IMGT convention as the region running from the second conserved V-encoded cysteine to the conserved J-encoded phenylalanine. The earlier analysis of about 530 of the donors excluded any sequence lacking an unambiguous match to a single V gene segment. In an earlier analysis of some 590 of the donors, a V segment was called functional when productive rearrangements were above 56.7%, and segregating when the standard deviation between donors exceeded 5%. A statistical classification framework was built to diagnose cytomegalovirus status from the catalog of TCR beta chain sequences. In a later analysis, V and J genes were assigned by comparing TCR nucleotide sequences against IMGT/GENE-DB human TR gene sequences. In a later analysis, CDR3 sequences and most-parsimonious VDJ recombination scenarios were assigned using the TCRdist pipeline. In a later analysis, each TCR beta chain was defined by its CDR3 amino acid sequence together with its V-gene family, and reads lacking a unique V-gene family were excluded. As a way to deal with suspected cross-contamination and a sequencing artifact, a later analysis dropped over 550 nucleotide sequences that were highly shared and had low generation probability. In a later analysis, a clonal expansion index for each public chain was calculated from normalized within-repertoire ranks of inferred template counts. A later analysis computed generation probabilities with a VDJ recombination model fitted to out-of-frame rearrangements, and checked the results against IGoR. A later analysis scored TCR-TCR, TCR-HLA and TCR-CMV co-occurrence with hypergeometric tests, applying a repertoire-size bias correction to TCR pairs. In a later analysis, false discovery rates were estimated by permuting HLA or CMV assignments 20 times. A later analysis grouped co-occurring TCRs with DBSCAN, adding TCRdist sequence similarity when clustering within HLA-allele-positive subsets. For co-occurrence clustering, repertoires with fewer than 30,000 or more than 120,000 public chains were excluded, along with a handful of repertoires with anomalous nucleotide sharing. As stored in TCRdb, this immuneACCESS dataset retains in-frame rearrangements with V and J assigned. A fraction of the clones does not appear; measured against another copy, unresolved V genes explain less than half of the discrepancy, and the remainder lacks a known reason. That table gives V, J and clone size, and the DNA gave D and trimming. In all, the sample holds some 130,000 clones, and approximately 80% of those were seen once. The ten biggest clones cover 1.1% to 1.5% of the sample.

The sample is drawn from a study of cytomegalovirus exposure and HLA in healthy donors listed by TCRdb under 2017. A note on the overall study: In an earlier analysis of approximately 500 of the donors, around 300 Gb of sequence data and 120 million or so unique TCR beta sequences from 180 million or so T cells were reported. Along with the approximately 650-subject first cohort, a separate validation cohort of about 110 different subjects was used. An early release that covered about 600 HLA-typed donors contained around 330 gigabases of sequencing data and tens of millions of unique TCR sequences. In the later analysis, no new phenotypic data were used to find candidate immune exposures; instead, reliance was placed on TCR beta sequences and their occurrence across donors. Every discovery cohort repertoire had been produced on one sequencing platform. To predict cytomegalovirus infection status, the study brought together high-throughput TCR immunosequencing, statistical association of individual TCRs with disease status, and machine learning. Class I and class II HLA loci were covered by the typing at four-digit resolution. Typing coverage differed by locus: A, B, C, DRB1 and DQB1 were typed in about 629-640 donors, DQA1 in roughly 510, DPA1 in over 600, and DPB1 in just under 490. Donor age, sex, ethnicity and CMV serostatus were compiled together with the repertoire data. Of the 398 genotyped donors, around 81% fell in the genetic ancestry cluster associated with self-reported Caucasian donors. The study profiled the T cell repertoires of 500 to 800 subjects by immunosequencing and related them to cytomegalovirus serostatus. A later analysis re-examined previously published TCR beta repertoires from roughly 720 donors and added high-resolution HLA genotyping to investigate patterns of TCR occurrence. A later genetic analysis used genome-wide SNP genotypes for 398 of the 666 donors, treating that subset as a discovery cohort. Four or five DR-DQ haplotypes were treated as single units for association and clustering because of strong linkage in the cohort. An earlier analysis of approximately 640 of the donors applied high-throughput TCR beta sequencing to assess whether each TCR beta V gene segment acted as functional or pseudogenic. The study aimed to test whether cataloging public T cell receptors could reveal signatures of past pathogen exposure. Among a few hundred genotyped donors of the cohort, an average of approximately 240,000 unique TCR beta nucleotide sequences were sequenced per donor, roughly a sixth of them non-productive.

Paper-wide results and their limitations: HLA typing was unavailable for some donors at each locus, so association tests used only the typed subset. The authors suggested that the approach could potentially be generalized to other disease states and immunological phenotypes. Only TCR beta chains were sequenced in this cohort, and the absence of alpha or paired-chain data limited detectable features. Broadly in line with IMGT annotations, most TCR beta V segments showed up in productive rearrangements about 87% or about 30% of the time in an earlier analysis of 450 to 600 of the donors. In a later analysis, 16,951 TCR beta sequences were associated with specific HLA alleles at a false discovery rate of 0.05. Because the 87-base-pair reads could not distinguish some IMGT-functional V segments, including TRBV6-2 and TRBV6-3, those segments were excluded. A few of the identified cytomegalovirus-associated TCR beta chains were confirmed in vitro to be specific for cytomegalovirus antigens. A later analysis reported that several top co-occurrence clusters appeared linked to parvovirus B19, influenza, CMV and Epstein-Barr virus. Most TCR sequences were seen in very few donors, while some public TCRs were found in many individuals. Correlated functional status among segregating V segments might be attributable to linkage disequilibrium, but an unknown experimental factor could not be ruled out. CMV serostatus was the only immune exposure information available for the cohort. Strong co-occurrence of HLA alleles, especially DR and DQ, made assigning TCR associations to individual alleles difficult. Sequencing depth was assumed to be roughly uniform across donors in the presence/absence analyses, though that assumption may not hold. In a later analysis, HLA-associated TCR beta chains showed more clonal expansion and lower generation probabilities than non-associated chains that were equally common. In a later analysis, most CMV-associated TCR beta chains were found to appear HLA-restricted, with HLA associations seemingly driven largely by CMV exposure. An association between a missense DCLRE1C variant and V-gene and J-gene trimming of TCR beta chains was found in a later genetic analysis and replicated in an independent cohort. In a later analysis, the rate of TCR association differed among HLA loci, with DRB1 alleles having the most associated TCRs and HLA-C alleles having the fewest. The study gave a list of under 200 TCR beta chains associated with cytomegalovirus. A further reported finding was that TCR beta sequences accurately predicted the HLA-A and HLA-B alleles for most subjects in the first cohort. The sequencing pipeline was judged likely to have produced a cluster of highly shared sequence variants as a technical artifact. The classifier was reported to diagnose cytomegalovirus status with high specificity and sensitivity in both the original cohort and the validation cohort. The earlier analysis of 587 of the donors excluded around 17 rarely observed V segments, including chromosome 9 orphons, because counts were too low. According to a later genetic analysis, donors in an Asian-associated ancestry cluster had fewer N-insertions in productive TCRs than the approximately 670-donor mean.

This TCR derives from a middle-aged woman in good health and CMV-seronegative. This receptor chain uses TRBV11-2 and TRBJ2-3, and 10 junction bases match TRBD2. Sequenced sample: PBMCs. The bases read TGTGCCAGCAGCTTTCCCAGCGGGGGGGCAGATACGCAGTATTTT. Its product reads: CASSFPSGGADTQYF. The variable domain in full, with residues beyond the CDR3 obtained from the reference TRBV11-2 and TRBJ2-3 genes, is EAGVAQSPRYKIIEKRQSVAFWCNPISGHATLYWYQQILGQGPKLLIQFQNNGVVDDSQLPKDRFSAERLKGVDSTLKIQPAKLEDSAVYLCASSFPSGGADTQYFGPGTRLTVL.